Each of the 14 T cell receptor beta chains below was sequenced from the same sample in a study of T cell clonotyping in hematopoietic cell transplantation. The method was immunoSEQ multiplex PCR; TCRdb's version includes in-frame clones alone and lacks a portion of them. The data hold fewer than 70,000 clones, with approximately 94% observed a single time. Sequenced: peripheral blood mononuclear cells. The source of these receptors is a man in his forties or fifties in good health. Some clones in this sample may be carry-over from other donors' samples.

CDR3 nucleotide sequence: TGTGCCAGCAGCTCTATGGGTTACGAGCAGTACTTC. It translates to CASSSMGYEQYF. V is TRBV7-9 and J is TRBJ2-7, with D unresolved. Germline V gene data show CDR1 as SEHNR and CDR2 as FQNEAQ (reference sequence). The V gene lost 4 bases and the J gene lost 4 bases, with 8 bases spanning the gap. This CDR3 region has 12 residues.

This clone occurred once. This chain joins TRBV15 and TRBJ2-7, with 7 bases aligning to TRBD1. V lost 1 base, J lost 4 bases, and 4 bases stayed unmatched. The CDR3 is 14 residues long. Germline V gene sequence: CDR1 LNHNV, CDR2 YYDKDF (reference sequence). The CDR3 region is CATSRGIQGYEQYF. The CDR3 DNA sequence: TGTGCCACCAGCAGAGGGATACAGGGGTACGAGCAGTACTTC.

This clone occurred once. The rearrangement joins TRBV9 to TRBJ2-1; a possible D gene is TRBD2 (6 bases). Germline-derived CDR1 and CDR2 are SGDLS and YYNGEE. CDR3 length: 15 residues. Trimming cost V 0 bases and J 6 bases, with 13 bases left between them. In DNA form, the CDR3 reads TGTGCCAGCAGCGTAGGCCACCGGGACTCCAATGAGCAGTTCTTC. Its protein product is CASSVGHRDSNEQFF.

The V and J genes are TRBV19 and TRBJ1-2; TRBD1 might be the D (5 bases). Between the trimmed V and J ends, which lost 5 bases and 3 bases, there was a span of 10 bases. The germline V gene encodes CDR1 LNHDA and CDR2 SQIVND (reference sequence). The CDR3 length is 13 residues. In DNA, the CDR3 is TGTGCCAGTAGTCCGGGGGGGGACTATGGCTACACCTTC. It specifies CASSPGGDYGYTF. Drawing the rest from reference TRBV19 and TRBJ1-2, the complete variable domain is DGGITQSPKYLFRKEGQNVTLSCEQNLNHDAMYWYRQDPGQGLRLIYYSQIVNDFQKGDIAEGYSVSREKKESFPLTVTSAQKNPTAFYLCASSPGGDYGYTFGSGTRLTVV.

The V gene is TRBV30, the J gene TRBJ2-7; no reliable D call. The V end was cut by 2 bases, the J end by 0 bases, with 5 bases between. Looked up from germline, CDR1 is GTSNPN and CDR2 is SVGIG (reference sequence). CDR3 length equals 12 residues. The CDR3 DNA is TGTGCCTGGAGTCAGAGCTCCTACGAGCAGTACTTC. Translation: CAWSQSSYEQYF.

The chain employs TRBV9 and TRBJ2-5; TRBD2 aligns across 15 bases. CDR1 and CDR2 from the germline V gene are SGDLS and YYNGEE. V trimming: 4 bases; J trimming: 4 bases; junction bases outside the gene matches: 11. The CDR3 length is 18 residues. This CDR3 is CASSPRTSGGAGGETQYF. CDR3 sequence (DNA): TGTGCCAGCAGCCCCCGGACTAGCGGGGGGGCTGGAGGAGAGACCCAGTACTTC. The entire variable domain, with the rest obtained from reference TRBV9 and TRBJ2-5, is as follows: DSGVTQTPKHLITATGQRVTLRCSPRSGDLSVYWYQQSLDQGLQFLIQYYNGEERAKGNILERFSAQQFPDLHSELNLSSLELGDSALYFCASSPRTSGGAGGETQYFGPGTRLLVL.

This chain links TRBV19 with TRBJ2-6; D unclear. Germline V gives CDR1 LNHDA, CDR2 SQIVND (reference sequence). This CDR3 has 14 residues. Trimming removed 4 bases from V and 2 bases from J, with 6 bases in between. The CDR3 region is CASSTGAGANVLTF. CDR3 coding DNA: TGTGCCAGTAGTACGGGTGCTGGGGCCAACGTCCTGACTTTC.

The chain's CDR3 is CASKPSSAGANVLTF. The CDR3 nucleotides are TGTGCCAGCAAACCCTCGAGCGCCGGGGCCAACGTCCTGACTTTC. V and J are TRBV6-5 and TRBJ2-6; D not certain. Trimming shortened V by 7 bases and J by 4 bases, and 14 bases separated the two germline ends. The CDR3 spans 15 residues. CDR1 is MNHEY, CDR2 SVGAGI, per germline.

The CDR3: CASSLVTVNEQFF. CDR3 DNA: TGTGCCAGCAGCTTAGTAACGGTCAATGAGCAGTTCTTC. This rearrangement joins TRBV11-2 to TRBJ2-1; D gene uncertain. Trimming took 1 base from V and 6 from J, leaving 7 bases between them. CDR3 length equals 13 residues. Germline V gene data show CDR1 as SGHAT and CDR2 as FQNNGV.

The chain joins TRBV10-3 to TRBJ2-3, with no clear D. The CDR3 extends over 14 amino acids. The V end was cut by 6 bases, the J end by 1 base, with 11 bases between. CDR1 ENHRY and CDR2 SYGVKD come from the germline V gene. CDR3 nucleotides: TGTGCCATCAGGGACCTTGTCCGCACAGATACGCAGTATTTT. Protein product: CAIRDLVRTDTQYF.

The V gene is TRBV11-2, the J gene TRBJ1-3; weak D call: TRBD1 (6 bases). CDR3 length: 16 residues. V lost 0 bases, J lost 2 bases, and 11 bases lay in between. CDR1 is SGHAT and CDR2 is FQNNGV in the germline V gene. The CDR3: CASSLEWAGAGNTIYF. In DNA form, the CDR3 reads TGTGCCAGCAGCTTAGAATGGGCAGGGGCTGGAAACACCATATATTTT. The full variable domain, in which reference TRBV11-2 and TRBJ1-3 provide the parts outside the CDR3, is EAGVAQSPRYKIIEKRQSVAFWCNPISGHATLYWYQQILGQGPKLLIQFQNNGVVDDSQLPKDRFSAERLKGVDSTLKIQPAKLEDSAVYLCASSLEWAGAGNTIYFGEGSWLTVV.

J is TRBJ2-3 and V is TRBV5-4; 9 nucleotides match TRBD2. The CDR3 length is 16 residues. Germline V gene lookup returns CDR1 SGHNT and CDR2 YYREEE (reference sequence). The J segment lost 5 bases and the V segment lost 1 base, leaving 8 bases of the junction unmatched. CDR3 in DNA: TGTGCCAGCAGCTTGAGGGCAGCGGGAGGTCTAGATACGCAGTATTTT. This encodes CASSLRAAGGLDTQYF.

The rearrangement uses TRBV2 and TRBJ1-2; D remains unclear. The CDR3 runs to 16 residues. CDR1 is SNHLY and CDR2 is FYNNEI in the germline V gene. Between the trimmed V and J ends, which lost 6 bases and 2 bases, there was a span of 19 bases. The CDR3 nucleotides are TGTGCCAGCAGGCCCAATCTGGCAGCAGCAAACTATGGCTACACCTTC. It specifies CASRPNLAAANYGYTF.

CDR3 coding DNA: TGTGCCAGCAGCGGCTACAGGGGCACTGAAGCTTTCTTT. Its protein is CASSGYRGTEAFF. The chain recombines TRBV6-5 with TRBJ1-1; 7 bases map to TRBD1. CDR3 size: 13 residues. Germline loops: CDR1 MNHEY, CDR2 SVGAGI. V dropped 6 bases and J dropped 4; count of bases not matched to a gene: 5.